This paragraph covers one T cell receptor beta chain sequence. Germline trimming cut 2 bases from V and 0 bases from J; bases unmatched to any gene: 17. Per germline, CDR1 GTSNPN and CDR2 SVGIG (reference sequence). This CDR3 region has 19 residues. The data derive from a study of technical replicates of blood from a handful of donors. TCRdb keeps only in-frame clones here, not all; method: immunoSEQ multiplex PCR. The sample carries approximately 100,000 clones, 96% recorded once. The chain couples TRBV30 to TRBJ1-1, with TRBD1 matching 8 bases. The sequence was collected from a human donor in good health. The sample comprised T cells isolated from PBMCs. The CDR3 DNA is TGTGCCTGGAGTATCAGGGGGCCCCCCCTGGTGGATATGAACACTGAAGCTTTCTTT. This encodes CAWSIRGPPLVDMNTEAFF. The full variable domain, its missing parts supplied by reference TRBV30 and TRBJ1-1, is SQTIHQWPATLVQPVGSPLSLECTVEGTSNPNLYWYRQAAGRGLQLLFYSVGIGQISSEVPQNLSASRPQDRQFILSSKKLLLSDSGFYLCAWSIRGPPLVDMNTEAFFGQGTRLTVV.